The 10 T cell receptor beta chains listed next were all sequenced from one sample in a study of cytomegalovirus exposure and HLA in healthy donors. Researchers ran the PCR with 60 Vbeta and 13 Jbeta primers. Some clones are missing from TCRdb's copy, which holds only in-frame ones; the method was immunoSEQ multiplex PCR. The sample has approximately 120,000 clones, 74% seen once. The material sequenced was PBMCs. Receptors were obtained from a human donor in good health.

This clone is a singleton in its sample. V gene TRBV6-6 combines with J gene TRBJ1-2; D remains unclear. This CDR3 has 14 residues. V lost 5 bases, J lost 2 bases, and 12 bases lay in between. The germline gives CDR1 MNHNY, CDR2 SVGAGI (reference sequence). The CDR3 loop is CASSTYSGNYGYTF. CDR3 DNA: TGTGCCAGCAGTACTTACAGTGGCAACTATGGCTACACCTTC.

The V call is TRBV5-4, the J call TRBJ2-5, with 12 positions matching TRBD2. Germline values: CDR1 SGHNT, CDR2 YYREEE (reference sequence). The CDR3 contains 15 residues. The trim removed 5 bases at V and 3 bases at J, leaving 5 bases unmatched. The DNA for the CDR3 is TGTGCCAGCAGACCTCGGACTAGCGGGGAAGAGACCCAGTACTTC. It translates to CASRPRTSGEETQYF.

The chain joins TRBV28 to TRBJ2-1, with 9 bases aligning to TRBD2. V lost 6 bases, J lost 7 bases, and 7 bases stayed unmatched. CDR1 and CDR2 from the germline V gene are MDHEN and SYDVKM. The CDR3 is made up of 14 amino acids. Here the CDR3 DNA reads TGTGCCAGCAGACCGCTAGCGGGATATAATGAGCAGTTCTTC. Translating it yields CASRPLAGYNEQFF.

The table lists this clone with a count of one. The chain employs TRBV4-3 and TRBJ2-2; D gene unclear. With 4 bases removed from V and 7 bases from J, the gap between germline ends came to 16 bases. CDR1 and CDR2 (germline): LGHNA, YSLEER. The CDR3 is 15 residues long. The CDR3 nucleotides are TGCGCCAGCAGCCCAGTAGCCTATAGAGGCGGGGAGCTGTTTTTT. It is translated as CASSPVAYRGGELFF.

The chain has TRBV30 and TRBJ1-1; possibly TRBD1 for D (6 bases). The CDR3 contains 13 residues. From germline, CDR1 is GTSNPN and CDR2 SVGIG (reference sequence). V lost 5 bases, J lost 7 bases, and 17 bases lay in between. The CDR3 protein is CAWRQGFSGEAFF. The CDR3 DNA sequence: TGTGCCTGGCGTCAGGGGTTTTCTGGTGAAGCTTTCTTT.

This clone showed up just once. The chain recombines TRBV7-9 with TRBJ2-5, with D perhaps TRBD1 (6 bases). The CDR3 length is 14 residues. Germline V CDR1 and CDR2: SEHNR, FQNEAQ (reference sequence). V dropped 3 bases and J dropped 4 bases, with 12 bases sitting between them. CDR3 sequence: CASSLATGIETQYF. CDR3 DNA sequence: TGTGCCAGCAGCTTGGCCACAGGGATAGAGACCCAGTACTTC.

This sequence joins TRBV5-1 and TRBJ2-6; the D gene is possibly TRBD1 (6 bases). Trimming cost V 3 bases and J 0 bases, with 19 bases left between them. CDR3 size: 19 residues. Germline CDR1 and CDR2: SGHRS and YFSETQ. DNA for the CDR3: TGCGCCAGCAGCTATAACTCCGGGACATCGCTCTCTGGGGCCAACGTCCTGACTTTC. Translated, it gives CASSYNSGTSLSGANVLTF.

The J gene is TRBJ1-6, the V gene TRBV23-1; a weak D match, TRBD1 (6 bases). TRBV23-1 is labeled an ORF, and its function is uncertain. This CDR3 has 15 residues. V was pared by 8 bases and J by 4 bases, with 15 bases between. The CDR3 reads CASAQGTPYNSPLHF. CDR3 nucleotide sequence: TGCGCCAGCGCCCAGGGGACCCCATATAATTCACCCCTCCACTTT.

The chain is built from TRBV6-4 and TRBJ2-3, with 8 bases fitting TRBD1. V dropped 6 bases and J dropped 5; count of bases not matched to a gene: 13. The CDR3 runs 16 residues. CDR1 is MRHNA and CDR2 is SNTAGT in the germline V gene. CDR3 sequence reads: CASSDEVGQGEDTQYF. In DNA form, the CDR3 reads TGTGCCAGCAGCGACGAAGTAGGACAGGGCGAAGATACGCAGTATTTT.

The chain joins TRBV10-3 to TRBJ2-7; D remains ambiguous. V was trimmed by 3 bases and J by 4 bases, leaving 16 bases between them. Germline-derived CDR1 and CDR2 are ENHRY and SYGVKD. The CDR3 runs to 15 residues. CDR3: CAISDPRVLMYEQYF. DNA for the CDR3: TGTGCCATCAGTGACCCCCGGGTCCTTATGTACGAGCAGTACTTC.